Below are 25 T cell receptor beta chains sequenced from a single sample in a study of cytomegalovirus exposure and HLA in healthy donors. The PCR had 60 Vbeta and 13 Jbeta primers. Data came from immunoSEQ multiplex PCR; TCRdb stores just in-frame clones and leaves some out. The table shows approximately 160,000 clones, with around 77% occurring only once. The sequencing sample was made of PBMCs. The receptors originated from a young woman in good health and CMV-seronegative.

As to this clone: Other DNA sequences from this sample encode an identical CDR3 as well. The chain has TRBV29-1 and TRBJ2-7; D remains unclear. This CDR3 is 13 amino acids long. Germline V gene sequence: CDR1 SQVTM, CDR2 ANQGSEA. Deletions cut 6 bases from V and 9 bases from J, with 21 bases between. The CDR3 spells CSVRTPEKSAQYF. The CDR3 region has the DNA TGCAGCGTGCGTACTCCGGAAAAAAGCGCGCAGTACTTC.

J is TRBJ1-2 and V is TRBV4-2; D is possibly TRBD1 (5 bases). Germline V CDR1 and CDR2: LGHNA, YNFKEQ. This CDR3 is 15 amino acids long. V lost 0 bases and J 2 bases, leaving 10 bases between the germline ends. CDR3 nucleotide sequence: TGTGCCAGCAGCCAAGATGGGGCAGGGAACTATGGCTACACCTTC. Encoded protein: CASSQDGAGNYGYTF.

In its sample, this clone was seen a few times. J is TRBJ2-3 and V is TRBV5-1; D unclear. Germline CDR1 reads SGHRS; CDR2 reads YFSETQ. There are 15 residues in the CDR3. V dropped 0 bases and J dropped 0 bases, with 8 bases sitting between them. The CDR3 nucleotides read TGCGCCAGCAGCTTGGACAGCTCTAGCACAGATACGCAGTATTTT. The encoded protein is CASSLDSSSTDTQYF. The complete variable domain, with remaining parts taken from reference TRBV5-1 and TRBJ2-3, reads KAGVTQTPRYLIKTRGQQVTLSCSPISGHRSVSWYQQTPGQGLQFLFEYFSETQRNKGNFPGRFSGRQFSNSRSEMNVSTLELGDSALYLCASSLDSSSTDTQYFGPGTRLTVL.

The J gene is TRBJ2-6, the V gene TRBV19; TRBD1 matches at 9 bases. The CDR3 contains 17 residues. Losses at the gene ends were 8 bases for V and 2 bases for J; bases not matched to a gene: 10. Germline CDR1 reads LNHDA; CDR2 reads SQIVND (reference sequence). CDR3 bases: TGTGCCAGTGGCGGGACAGGGATTGTAACTGGGGCCAACGTCCTGACTTTC. Its translation: CASGGTGIVTGANVLTF.

The chain links TRBV5-4 to TRBJ1-2; D gene uncertain. The V end was cut by 5 bases, the J end by 4 bases, with 12 bases between. The CDR3 spans 13 residues. The V gene's germline CDR1 is SGHNT and CDR2 YYREEE (reference sequence). The CDR3 DNA is TGTGCCAGCAGGTACCGGGATGGCTATGGCTACACCTTC. It specifies CASRYRDGYGYTF.

This rearrangement joins TRBV5-1 to TRBJ2-7; 7 bases fit TRBD2. Germline lookup yields CDR1 SGHRS and CDR2 YFSETQ. CDR3 length equals 14 residues. Losses at the gene ends were 6 bases for V and 1 base for J; bases not matched to a gene: 7. The CDR3 reads CASTWEGQSYEQYF. CDR3 DNA: TGCGCCAGCACCTGGGAGGGGCAGTCCTACGAGCAGTACTTC.

A few counts support this clone. The chain combines TRBV2 with TRBJ1-2; TRBD1 is a possible D gene (6 bases). V was cut by 4 bases and J by 6 bases, with 9 bases left in between. CDR3 size: 12 residues. Germline-derived CDR1 and CDR2 are SNHLY and FYNNEI. The CDR3 bases are TGTGCCAGCAGTGGCCAGGGGAATGGCTACACCTTC. This gives the protein CASSGQGNGYTF. Based on the CDR3 plus reference TRBV2 and TRBJ1-2, the full variable domain is EPEVTQTPSHQVTQMGQEVILRCVPISNHLYFYWYRQILGQKVEFLVSFYNNEISEKSEIFDDQFSVERPDGSNFTLKIRSTKLEDSAMYFCASSGQGNGYTFGSGTRLTVV.

The V gene is TRBV7-9, the J gene TRBJ1-2, with D unresolved. Germline V gene data show CDR1 as SEHNR and CDR2 as FQNEAQ (reference sequence). Deletions cut 3 bases from V and 6 bases from J, with 8 bases between. The CDR3 covers 12 residues. The CDR3 DNA reads TGTGCCAGCAGCTTGTCGGAGGATGGCTACACCTTC. Translated: CASSLSEDGYTF.

This clone was found a few times. The DNA of the CDR3 is TGTGCCAGCAGCGTAGCTCCATCGGGAGGGATCGATGAGCAGTTCTTC. Its translation: CASSVAPSGGIDEQFF. The chain employs TRBV9 and TRBJ2-1; 8 nucleotides match TRBD2. Unmatched junction bases numbered 10, after V lost 0 bases and J lost 8 bases. The V gene's germline CDR1 is SGDLS and CDR2 YYNGEE. The CDR3 length is 16 residues. The complete variable domain, with remaining parts taken from reference TRBV9 and TRBJ2-1, reads DSGVTQTPKHLITATGQRVTLRCSPRSGDLSVYWYQQSLDQGLQFLIQYYNGEERAKGNILERFSAQQFPDLHSELNLSSLELGDSALYFCASSVAPSGGIDEQFFGPGTRLTVL.

The rearrangement links TRBV4-3 to TRBJ1-1; D gene unclear. This CDR3 contains 15 residues. In germline, CDR1 is LGHNA, CDR2 YSLEER. The V end was cut by 4 bases, the J end by 3 bases, with 15 bases between. The CDR3: CASSPRVGRDTEAFF. Written as DNA, the CDR3 is TGCGCCAGCAGCCCCCGCGTAGGGAGGGACACTGAAGCTTTCTTT.

The gene calls are TRBV27 and TRBJ1-4; 7 nucleotides match TRBD1. Germline loops: CDR1 MNHEY, CDR2 SMNVEV (reference sequence). Trimming took 5 bases from V and 8 from J; bases not matched to a gene: 8. This CDR3 contains 14 residues. CDR3 amino acids: CASSLGTAGEKLFF. In DNA, the CDR3 is TGTGCCAGCAGTCTCGGGACAGCCGGAGAAAAACTGTTTTTT.

The chain is built from TRBV29-1 and TRBJ2-5, with TRBD2 identical over 8 bases. Per the germline V gene, CDR1 is SQVTM and CDR2 is ANQGSEA. CDR3 length equals 14 residues. Trimming removed 4 bases from V and 5 bases from J; junction bases left unmatched: 9. The CDR3, as DNA: TGCAGCGTTGGTAGGTCGGGGGGGCCGGAGACCCAGTACTTC. This gives the protein CSVGRSGGPETQYF.

The chain employs TRBV27 and TRBJ1-6; weak D call: TRBD1 (5 bases). Germline lookup yields CDR1 MNHEY and CDR2 SMNVEV (reference sequence). The CDR3 has 14 amino acids. V was cut by 3 bases and J by 10 bases, with 13 bases left in between. The CDR3 DNA reads as TGTGCCAGCAGTTTCCTGGGGGGTCGGTCACCCCTCCACTTT. Protein product: CASSFLGGRSPLHF.

This clone was seen only once. The chain is built from TRBV11-3 and TRBJ2-7; tentatively, D is TRBD1 (6 bases). Trimming removed 7 bases from V and 2 bases from J, with 18 bases in between. Germline-derived CDR1 and CDR2 are SGHNT and YENEEA. The length of the CDR3 is 15 residues. This CDR3 is CASNAEGGVTYEQYF. CDR3 DNA sequence: TGTGCCAGCAATGCCGAAGGGGGTGTTACCTACGAGCAGTACTTC.

This chain links TRBV11-3 with TRBJ1-1; D unresolved. From germline, CDR1 is SGHNT and CDR2 YENEEA. This CDR3 has 13 amino acids. V dropped 4 bases and J dropped 1 base, with 7 bases sitting between them. This CDR3 reads CASSWARNTEAFF. Written as DNA, the CDR3 is TGTGCCAGCAGCTGGGCGAGGAACACTGAAGCTTTCTTT.

This clone was observed a handful of times. V is TRBV4-2 and J is TRBJ1-2; 7 nucleotides align to TRBD1. Germline V CDR1 and CDR2: LGHNA, YNFKEQ. The CDR3 runs to 12 residues. The ends lost 4 bases at V and 7 bases at J; junction bases unmatched: 3. CDR3 coding DNA: TGTGCCAGCAGCCTTTGGACAGGTGGCTACACCTTC. Its translation is CASSLWTGGYTF.

The CDR3 reads CASSPPGQAGTDTQYF. The CDR3 DNA follows: TGCGCCAGCAGCCCCCCTGGGCAAGCGGGAACAGATACGCAGTATTTT. The chain carries TRBV4-1 and TRBJ2-3, with TRBD2 matching over 7 bases. Germline V CDR1 and CDR2: MGHRA, YSYEKL. Trimming took 4 bases from V and 3 from J; bases not matched to a gene: 10. The CDR3 extends over 16 amino acids.

The gene calls are TRBV30 and TRBJ2-3; possibly TRBD2 for D (6 bases). The CDR3 loop spans 15 amino acids. Trimming cost V 2 bases and J 2 bases, with 14 bases left between them. The germline CDR1 and CDR2 sequences are GTSNPN and SVGIG (reference sequence). The CDR3 DNA sequence: TGTGCCTGGAGTTCGACGGGAGCGGTCACAGATACGCAGTATTTT. Translation: CAWSSTGAVTDTQYF. Looking up the rest from reference TRBV30 and TRBJ2-3 gives the full variable domain: SQTIHQWPATLVQPVGSPLSLECTVEGTSNPNLYWYRQAAGRGLQLLFYSVGIGQISSEVPQNLSASRPQDRQFILSSKKLLLSDSGFYLCAWSSTGAVTDTQYFGPGTRLTVL.

The chain links TRBV5-1 to TRBJ1-2; 8 nucleotides agree with TRBD1. Germline assignment: CDR1 SGHRS and CDR2 YFSETQ. CDR3 length equals 16 residues. The V segment lost 4 bases and the J segment 5 bases; nucleotides outside the gene matches: 13. The CDR3, as DNA: TGCGCCAGCAGCCCGGAACCAGGGGGCGTATGGTATGGCTACACCTTC. Protein sequence: CASSPEPGGVWYGYTF.

The chain combines TRBV4-3 with TRBJ2-3; possible D gene TRBD1, 6 bases. The CDR3 has 17 amino acids. Germline loops: CDR1 LGHNA, CDR2 YSLEER. The germline V and J ends were trimmed by 0 bases and 4 bases, with 17 bases remaining between them. The DNA of the CDR3 is TGCGCCAGCAGCCAAGAAGGCACAGGGTGGATGCCAGATACGCAGTATTTT. Its translation: CASSQEGTGWMPDTQYF.

The rearrangement links TRBV5-1 to TRBJ2-7; TRBD1 matches at 7 bases. CDR1 SGHRS and CDR2 YFSETQ come from the germline V gene. The CDR3 is 15 residues long. V shed 0 bases, J shed 2 bases, and the junction held 5 bases outside the gene matches. This CDR3 is CASSLGSGQPYEQYF. Written as DNA, the CDR3 is TGCGCCAGCAGCTTGGGGTCGGGACAGCCCTACGAGCAGTACTTC.

The CDR3 loop reads CATSNSGTGLSYEQYF. The CDR3 nucleotides read TGTGCCACCAGCAATAGCGGGACAGGGCTCTCCTACGAGCAGTACTTC. This rearrangement joins TRBV15 to TRBJ2-7, with D perhaps TRBD1 (9 bases). The CDR3 contains 16 residues. CDR1 LNHNV and CDR2 YYDKDF come from the germline V gene (reference sequence). Trimming removed 4 bases from V and 0 bases from J, with 16 bases in between. Using reference TRBV15 and TRBJ2-7 for the parts outside the CDR3, the full variable domain is DAMVIQNPRYQVTQFGKPVTLSCSQTLNHNVMYWYQQKSSQAPKLLFHYYDKDFNNEADTPDNFQSRRPNTSFCFLDIRSPGLGDTAMYLCATSNSGTGLSYEQYFGPGTRLTVT.

The V gene is TRBV7-3, the J gene TRBJ2-1, with 7 positions matching TRBD1. The CDR3 contains 13 residues. J lost 10 bases, V lost 5 bases, and 8 bases had no gene match. Germline V gene sequence: CDR1 SGHTA, CDR2 FQGTGA. The CDR3 bases are TGTGCCAGCAGCGCCGACAGGGCTCGCGAGCAGTTCTTC. This encodes CASSADRAREQFF.

The genes are TRBV7-9 and TRBJ2-7, with TRBD2 as a possible D gene (5 bases). V was cut by 4 bases and J by 4 bases, with 14 bases left in between. CDR1 SEHNR and CDR2 FQNEAQ come from the germline V gene (reference sequence). The CDR3 is 14 residues long. CDR3 DNA: TGTGCCAGCAGCTCGGACTTCGCATATTACGAGCAGTACTTC. Encoded protein: CASSSDFAYYEQYF.

J is TRBJ2-1 and V is TRBV7-9; the match to TRBD2 covers 11 bases. CDR1 and CDR2 from the germline V gene are SEHNR and FQNEAQ (reference sequence). The CDR3 contains 13 residues. J gave up 6 bases and V 10 bases, and 5 bases lay outside the gene matches. The CDR3 sequence: CAILGTSGNEQFF. CDR3 coding DNA: TGTGCCATCCTCGGGACTAGCGGCAATGAGCAGTTCTTC.